This T cell receptor (beta chain) stems from a study of T cell responses to AZD1222 COVID-19 vaccine. The table came from immunoSEQ multiplex PCR; TCRdb's copy has only in-frame clones and leaves some out. In the table there are about 48,000 clones, approximately 89% of which are singletons. Here the sequenced sample was peripheral blood, taken 28 days after the second AZD1222 dose. The receptor was derived from an adult who received the AZD1222 COVID-19 vaccine.

The CDR3, as DNA: TGTGCCAGCAGTGAAAGGGGTTTGGGAGAGACCCAGTACTTC. Amino acid sequence: CASSERGLGETQYF. The chain employs TRBV2 and TRBJ2-5; maybe TRBD1 (5 bases). Trimming stripped 2 bases from V and 4 bases from J, with 11 bases between. The CDR3 sequence is 14 residues long. The germline V gene has CDR1 SNHLY and CDR2 FYNNEI.